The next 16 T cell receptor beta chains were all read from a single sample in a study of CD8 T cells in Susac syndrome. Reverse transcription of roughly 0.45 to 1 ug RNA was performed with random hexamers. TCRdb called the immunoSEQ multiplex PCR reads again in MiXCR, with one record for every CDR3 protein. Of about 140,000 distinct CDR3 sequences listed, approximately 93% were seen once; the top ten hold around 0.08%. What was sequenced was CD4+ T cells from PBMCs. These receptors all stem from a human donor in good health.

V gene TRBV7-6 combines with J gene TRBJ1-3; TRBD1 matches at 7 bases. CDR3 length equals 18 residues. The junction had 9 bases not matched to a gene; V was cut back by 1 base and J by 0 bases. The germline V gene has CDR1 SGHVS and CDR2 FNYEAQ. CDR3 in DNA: TGTGCCAGCAGCTTAGGCCCCTTGACAGGGCTCTCTGGAAACACCATATATTTT. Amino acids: CASSLGPLTGLSGNTIYF. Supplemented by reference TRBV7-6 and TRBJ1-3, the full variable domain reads GAGVSQSPRYKVTKRGQDVALRCDPISGHVSLYWYRQALGQGPEFLTYFNYEAQQDKSGLPNDRFSAERPEGSISTLTIQRTEQRDSAMYRCASSLGPLTGLSGNTIYFGEGSWLTVV.

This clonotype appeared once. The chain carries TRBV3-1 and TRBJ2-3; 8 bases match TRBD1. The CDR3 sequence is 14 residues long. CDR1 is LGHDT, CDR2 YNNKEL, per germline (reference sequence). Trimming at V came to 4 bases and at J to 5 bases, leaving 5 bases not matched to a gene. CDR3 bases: TGTGCCAGCAGCCTACAGGGGGAGGAAGATACGCAGTATTTT. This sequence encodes CASSLQGEEDTQYF.

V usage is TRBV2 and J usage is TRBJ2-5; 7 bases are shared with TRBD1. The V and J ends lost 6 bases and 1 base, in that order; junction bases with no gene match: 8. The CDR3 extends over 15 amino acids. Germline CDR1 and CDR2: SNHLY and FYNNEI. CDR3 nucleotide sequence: TGTGCCAGCAGCCCGAACAGGGGCGCCCAAGAGACCCAGTACTTC. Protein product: CASSPNRGAQETQYF. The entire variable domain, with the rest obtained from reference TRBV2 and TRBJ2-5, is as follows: EPEVTQTPSHQVTQMGQEVILRCVPISNHLYFYWYRQILGQKVEFLVSFYNNEISEKSEIFDDQFSVERPDGSNFTLKIRSTKLEDSAMYFCASSPNRGAQETQYFGPGTRLLVL.

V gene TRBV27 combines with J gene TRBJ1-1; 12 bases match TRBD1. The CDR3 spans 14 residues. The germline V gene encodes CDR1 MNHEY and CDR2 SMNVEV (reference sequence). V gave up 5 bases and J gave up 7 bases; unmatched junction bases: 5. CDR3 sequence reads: CASSPGTGGFEAFF. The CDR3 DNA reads TGTGCCAGCAGTCCCGGGACAGGGGGCTTTGAAGCTTTCTTT.

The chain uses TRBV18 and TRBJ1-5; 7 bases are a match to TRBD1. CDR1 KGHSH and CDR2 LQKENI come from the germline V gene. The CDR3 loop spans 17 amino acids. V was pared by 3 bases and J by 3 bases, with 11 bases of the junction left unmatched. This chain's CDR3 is CASSPYYPGTVNQPQHF. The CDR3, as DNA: TGTGCCAGCTCACCCTATTACCCCGGGACAGTCAATCAGCCCCAGCATTTT.

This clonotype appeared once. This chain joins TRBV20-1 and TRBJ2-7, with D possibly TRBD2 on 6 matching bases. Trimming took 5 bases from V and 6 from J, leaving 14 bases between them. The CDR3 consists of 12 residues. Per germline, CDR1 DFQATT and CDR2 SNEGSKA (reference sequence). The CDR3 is CSAFRTNGEQYF. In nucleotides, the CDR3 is TGCAGTGCTTTCCGGACTAACGGCGAGCAGTACTTC.

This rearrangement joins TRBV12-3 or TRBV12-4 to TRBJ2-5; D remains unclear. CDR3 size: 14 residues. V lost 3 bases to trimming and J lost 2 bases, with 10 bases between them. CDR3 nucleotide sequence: TGTGCCAGCAGTTTGACCACCGTTCAAGAGACCCAGTACTTC. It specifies CASSLTTVQETQYF.

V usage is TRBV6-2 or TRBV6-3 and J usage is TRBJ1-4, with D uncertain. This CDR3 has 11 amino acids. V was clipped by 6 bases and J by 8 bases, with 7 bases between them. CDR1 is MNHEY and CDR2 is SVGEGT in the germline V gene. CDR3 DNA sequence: TGTGCCAGCAGAATTAGAGAAAAACTGTTTTTT. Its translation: CASRIREKLFF.

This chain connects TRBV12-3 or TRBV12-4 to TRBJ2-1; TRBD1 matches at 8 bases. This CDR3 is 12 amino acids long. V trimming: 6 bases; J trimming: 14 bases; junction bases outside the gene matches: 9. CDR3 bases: TGTGCCAGCAGAGCGAGCGACAGGGGTGAGTTCTTC. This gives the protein CASRASDRGEFF.

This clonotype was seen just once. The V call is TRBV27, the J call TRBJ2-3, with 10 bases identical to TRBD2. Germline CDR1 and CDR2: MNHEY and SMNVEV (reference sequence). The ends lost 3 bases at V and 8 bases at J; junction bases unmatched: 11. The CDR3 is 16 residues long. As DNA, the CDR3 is TGTGCCAGCAGTTTCGGGACTAGCGCTCTCTCGGGTACGCAGTATTTT. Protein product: CASSFGTSALSGTQYF.

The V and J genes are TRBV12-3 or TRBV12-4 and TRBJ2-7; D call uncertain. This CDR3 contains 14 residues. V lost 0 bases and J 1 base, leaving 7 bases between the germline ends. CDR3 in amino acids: CASSLASRSYEQYF. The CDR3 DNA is TGTGCCAGCAGTTTAGCTAGCCGATCCTACGAGCAGTACTTC.

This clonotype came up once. As DNA, the CDR3 is TGCGCCAGCAGCCAAGATCAAAGAGGGGACCCCAACTATGGCTACACCTTC. Translation: CASSQDQRGDPNYGYTF. The chain links TRBV4-1 to TRBJ1-2; perhaps TRBD1 as D (5 bases). V gave up 0 bases and J gave up 2 bases, with 16 bases separating them. The CDR3 covers 17 residues. Germline assignment: CDR1 MGHRA and CDR2 YSYEKL.

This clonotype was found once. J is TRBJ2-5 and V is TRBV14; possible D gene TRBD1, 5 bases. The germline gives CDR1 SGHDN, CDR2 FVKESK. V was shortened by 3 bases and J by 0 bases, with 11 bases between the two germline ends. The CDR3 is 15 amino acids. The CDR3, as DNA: TGTGCCAGCAGCCAGCACGACAGAGACCAAGAGACCCAGTACTTC. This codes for CASSQHDRDQETQYF.

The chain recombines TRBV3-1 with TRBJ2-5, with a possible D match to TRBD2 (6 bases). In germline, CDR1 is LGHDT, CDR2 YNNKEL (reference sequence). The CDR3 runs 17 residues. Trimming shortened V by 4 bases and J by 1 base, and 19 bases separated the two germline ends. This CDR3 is CASSPYTSLPSQETQYF. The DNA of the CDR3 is TGTGCCAGCAGCCCCTACACTAGCCTCCCCAGCCAAGAGACCCAGTACTTC.

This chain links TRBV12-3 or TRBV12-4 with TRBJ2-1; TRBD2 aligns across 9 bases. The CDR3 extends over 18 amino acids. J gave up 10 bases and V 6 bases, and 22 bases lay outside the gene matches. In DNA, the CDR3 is TGTGCCAGCAGCCACCCAAAGGATGGGGTAGCGGGAGATGTAGAGCAGTTCTTC. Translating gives CASSHPKDGVAGDVEQFF.

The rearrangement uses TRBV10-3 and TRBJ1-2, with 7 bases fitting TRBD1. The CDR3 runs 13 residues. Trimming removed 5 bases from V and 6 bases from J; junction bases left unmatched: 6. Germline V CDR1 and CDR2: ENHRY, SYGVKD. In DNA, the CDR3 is TGTGCCATCAGTAAAGACAGGGTAGATGGCTACACCTTC. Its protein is CAISKDRVDGYTF.